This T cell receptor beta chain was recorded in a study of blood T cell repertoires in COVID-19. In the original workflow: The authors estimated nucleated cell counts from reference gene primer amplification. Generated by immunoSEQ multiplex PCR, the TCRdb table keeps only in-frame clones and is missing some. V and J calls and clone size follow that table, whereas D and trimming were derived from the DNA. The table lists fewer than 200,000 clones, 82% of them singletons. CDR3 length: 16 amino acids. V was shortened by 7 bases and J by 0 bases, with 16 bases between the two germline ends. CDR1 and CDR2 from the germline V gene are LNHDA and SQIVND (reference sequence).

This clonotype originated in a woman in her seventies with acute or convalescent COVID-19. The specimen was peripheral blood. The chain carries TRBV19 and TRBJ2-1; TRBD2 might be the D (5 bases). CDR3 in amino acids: CASTPGLLSSYNEQFF. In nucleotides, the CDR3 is TGTGCCAGTACTCCCGGACTCCTTAGCTCCTACAATGAGCAGTTCTTC.